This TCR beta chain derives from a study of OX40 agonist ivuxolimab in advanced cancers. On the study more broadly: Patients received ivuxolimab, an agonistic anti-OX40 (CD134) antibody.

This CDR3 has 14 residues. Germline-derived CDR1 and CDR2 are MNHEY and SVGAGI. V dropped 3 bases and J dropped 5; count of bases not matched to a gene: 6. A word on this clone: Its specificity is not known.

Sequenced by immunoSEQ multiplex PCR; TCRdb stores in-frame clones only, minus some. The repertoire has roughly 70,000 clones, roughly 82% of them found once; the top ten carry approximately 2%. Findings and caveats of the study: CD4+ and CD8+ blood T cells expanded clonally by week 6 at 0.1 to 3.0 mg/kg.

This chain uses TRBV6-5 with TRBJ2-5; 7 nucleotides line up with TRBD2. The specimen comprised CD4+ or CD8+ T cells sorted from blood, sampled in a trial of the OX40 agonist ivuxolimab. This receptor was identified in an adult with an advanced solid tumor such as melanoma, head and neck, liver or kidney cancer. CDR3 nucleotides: TGTGCCAGCAGTTATCTATGGGGAGGGGAGACCCAGTACTTC. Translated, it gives CASSYLWGGETQYF.